One and the same sample provided the 16 T cell receptor beta chains below, sequenced in a study of shared clonotypes between healthy human individuals. Naive CD8 cells comprised CD45RO-negative, CCR7-positively selected cells, excluding terminally differentiated effector memory CD45RA+ cells. The assay was immunoSEQ multiplex PCR, and TCRdb's table has in-frame clones only and misses some. The top ten hold about a quarter of the sample, which has hundreds of thousands of clones, about 90% seen once. Material for sequencing was naive CD8+ T cells sorted from blood. Source of these receptors: a man aged 25 to 40 in good health.

This chain links TRBV29-1 with TRBJ2-5; TRBD2 aligns across 11 bases. This CDR3 contains 15 residues. Germline CDR1 and CDR2: SQVTM and ANQGSEA. Germline trimming cut 2 bases from V and 4 bases from J; bases unmatched to any gene: 6. CDR3 sequence: CSVESLAGAVETQYF. The CDR3 DNA reads as TGCAGCGTTGAATCACTAGCGGGAGCGGTAGAGACCCAGTACTTC.

The genes are TRBV4-1 and TRBJ1-1, with a weak D call TRBD1 (6 bases). This CDR3 contains 15 residues. The V gene's germline CDR1 is MGHRA and CDR2 YSYEKL. The V end lost 1 base, the J end lost 4 bases, and 13 bases lay between the germline ends. DNA for the CDR3: TGCGCCAGCAGCCAAGCTACAGGGCGAAGCACTGAAGCTTTCTTT. Translating it yields CASSQATGRSTEAFF.

This chain links TRBV19 with TRBJ2-1, with D perhaps given as TRBD1 or TRBD2 (5 bases each). The length of the CDR3 is 14 residues. Per the germline V gene, CDR1 is LNHDA and CDR2 is SQIVND (reference sequence). The V and J ends lost 5 bases and 5 bases respectively, with 13 bases between them. The chain's CDR3 is CASSPSVGDNEQFF. CDR3 nucleotides: TGTGCCAGTAGTCCCTCAGTGGGGGACAATGAGCAGTTCTTC.

The V call is TRBV5-1, the J call TRBJ1-1, with a tentative D call TRBD1 (5 bases). Germline V gives CDR1 SGHRS, CDR2 YFSETQ. Trimming stripped 4 bases from V and 0 bases from J, with 19 bases between. The CDR3 runs 17 residues. This CDR3 is CASSPAPGRSVNTEAFF. CDR3 nucleotides: TGCGCCAGCAGCCCCGCTCCGGGACGATCCGTGAACACTGAAGCTTTCTTT.

The chain uses TRBV27 and TRBJ2-7; 8 nucleotides align to TRBD2. CDR1 is MNHEY, CDR2 SMNVEV, per germline (reference sequence). Losses at the gene ends were 5 bases for V and 2 bases for J; bases not matched to a gene: 8. The CDR3 extends over 15 amino acids. The CDR3 sequence: CASSPQSGSTYEQYF. The CDR3 nucleotides read TGTGCCAGCAGTCCTCAGAGCGGGAGCACCTACGAGCAGTACTTC.

The chain is built from TRBV4-1 and TRBJ2-1, with 8 bases identical to TRBD2. The V gene end was trimmed by 0 bases and the J gene end by 9 bases; junction bases not matched to a gene: 10. Germline V CDR1 and CDR2: MGHRA, YSYEKL. The CDR3 is 16 residues long. In DNA, the CDR3 is TGCGCCAGCAGCCAAGAGTCTAGCGGGTATTCACGTGAGCAGTTCTTC. Its protein is CASSQESSGYSREQFF.

V is TRBV5-4 and J is TRBJ2-2; the D gene is possibly TRBD1 (6 bases). Germline CDR1 SGHNT, CDR2 YYREEE (reference sequence). There are 17 residues in the CDR3. Trimming pared 0 bases from V and 7 bases from J, leaving 19 bases between. The CDR3 protein is CASSLDGQLSGGGELFF. CDR3 bases: TGTGCCAGCAGCTTGGATGGACAGTTATCCGGTGGCGGGGAGCTGTTTTTT.

This chain joins TRBV27 and TRBJ2-1; D ambiguous. The CDR3 runs to 17 residues. The V end lost 0 bases, the J end lost 6 bases, and 18 bases lay between the germline ends. Germline V CDR1 and CDR2: MNHEY, SMNVEV (reference sequence). CDR3 nucleotides: TGTGCCAGCAGTTTATCGGTGGCGTCTTCGTATGGCAATGAGCAGTTCTTC. This sequence encodes CASSLSVASSYGNEQFF.

The rearrangement links TRBV13 to TRBJ2-2; tentatively, D is TRBD2 (5 bases). V was cut by 0 bases and J by 0 bases, with 5 bases left in between. The CDR3 runs 15 residues. Germline CDR1 is PRHDT and CDR2 is FYEKMQ (reference sequence). As DNA, the CDR3 is TGTGCCAGCAGCTTAGGACTAGCGAACACCGGGGAGCTGTTTTTT. Translation gives CASSLGLANTGELFF.

This chain joins TRBV30 and TRBJ2-5, with D perhaps TRBD1 (5 bases). The CDR3 loop spans 14 amino acids. Germline values: CDR1 GTSNPN, CDR2 SVGIG (reference sequence). The V and J ends lost 7 bases and 0 bases respectively, with 15 bases between them. The CDR3 DNA reads as TGTGCCTTTCAGGACATGAAGTACCAAGAGACCCAGTACTTC. Protein sequence: CAFQDMKYQETQYF. The full variable domain, with the rest looked up from reference TRBV30 and TRBJ2-5, is SQTIHQWPATLVQPVGSPLSLECTVEGTSNPNLYWYRQAAGRGLQLLFYSVGIGQISSEVPQNLSASRPQDRQFILSSKKLLLSDSGFYLCAFQDMKYQETQYFGPGTRLLVL.

The rearrangement links TRBV9 to TRBJ2-3; weak D call: TRBD2 (6 bases). The V and J ends lost 0 bases and 5 bases respectively, with 13 bases between them. Looked up from germline, CDR1 is SGDLS and CDR2 is YYNGEE. CDR3 length: 15 amino acids. CDR3 DNA sequence: TGTGCCAGCAGCGTAGCGGGGGAACCCTTAGATACGCAGTATTTT. The encoded protein is CASSVAGEPLDTQYF.

CDR3 in amino acids: CASSEGKHKNTGELFF. The CDR3 DNA reads TGTGCCAGCAGCGAGGGGAAGCACAAGAACACCGGGGAGCTGTTTTTT. This chain links TRBV9 with TRBJ2-2; TRBD1 is a possible D gene (5 bases). This CDR3 region has 16 residues. Germline-derived CDR1 and CDR2 are SGDLS and YYNGEE. V lost 3 bases and J lost 1, with 13 bases in between.

This clone occurred once. The chain has TRBV28 and TRBJ2-5; unclear D gene. This CDR3 is 16 amino acids long. Deletions cut 6 bases from V and 0 bases from J, with 17 bases between. Germline CDR1 is MDHEN and CDR2 is SYDVKM. CDR3 in DNA: TGTGCCAGCAGCCCCCCCGTATCGGCATACCAAGAGACCCAGTACTTC. Residues: CASSPPVSAYQETQYF.

The CDR3 loop reads CASSFEGPNTEAFF. The CDR3 DNA reads TGTGCCAGCAGCTTTGAAGGGCCTAACACTGAAGCTTTCTTT. V and J are TRBV7-3 and TRBJ1-1; D gene uncertain. CDR1 and CDR2 (germline): SGHTA, FQGTGA. Trimming shortened V by 3 bases and J by 2 bases, and 10 bases separated the two germline ends. The length of the CDR3 is 14 residues.

J is TRBJ2-1 and V is TRBV5-1; 13 nucleotides line up with TRBD2. The CDR3 is 17 amino acids. J lost 8 bases, V lost 4 bases, and 12 bases had no gene match. Germline V gene lookup returns CDR1 SGHRS and CDR2 YFSETQ. The CDR3 coding sequence is TGCGCCAGCAGCCCCCGGACTAGCGGGAGCCCCGACGATGAGCAGTTCTTC. Protein: CASSPRTSGSPDDEQFF.

The V call is TRBV28, the J call TRBJ2-7, with 9 bases fitting TRBD1. The CDR3 covers 15 residues. Germline V gene sequence: CDR1 MDHEN, CDR2 SYDVKM. After removal of 2 bases from V and 2 bases from J, the junction contained 4 bases not matched to a gene. The CDR3 region has the DNA TGTGCCAGCAGTTTAATGGGACAGGGCCCCTACGAGCAGTACTTC. Protein product: CASSLMGQGPYEQYF.